This T cell receptor beta chain was recorded in a study of CD8+CD57+ T cells in acquired aplastic anemia. Study summary: The mean DNA yield obtained from sorted CD4+ and CD8+ cells came to 3 to 3.5 ug.

Researchers used genomic DNA as the template to profile TCR beta VDJ and CDR3. MiXCR, run by TCRdb on the reads, gives a single entry per CDR3 protein. The table lists about 190,000 distinct CDR3 sequences, over 60% of them singletons. CDR3 size: 11 residues. V shed 0 bases and J shed 7 bases, with 2 bases lying between them. CDR1 SGDLS and CDR2 YYNGEE come from the germline V gene. Study-level points and caveats: With respect to CD8+ Simpson's diversity, patients and controls did not differ significantly.

Details on this clonotype: Its antigen remains unidentified.

This chain connects TRBV9 to TRBJ1-3; D gene ambiguous. The sequenced sample was sorted CD4+, CD8+, or CD8+CD57+ T cells (not recorded which) from PBMCs. The source of this sequence is a human donor with severe aplastic anemia or a healthy control (not recorded which). In nucleotides, the CDR3 is TGTGCCAGCAGCGTAGGTAACACCATATATTTT. Translation gives CASSVGNTIYF.